This T cell receptor beta chain emerged from a study of blood T cell repertoires in COVID-19. For the study at large: In each case, the material was cDNA or gDNA derived from T cells, B-cell-depleted T cells, or PBMCs.

This clone has a handful of counts. Per the authors' pipeline: Amplification of reference gene primers provided the estimated nucleated cell counts. Profiling relied on immunoSEQ multiplex PCR, and the TCRdb table lists in-frame clones only, not all of them. The V and J calls and the clone size are those of that table, but D and trimming were determined from the DNA. Found here are around 190,000 clones, approximately 82% of them singletons; the top ten hold about 13%. This CDR3 is built from 14 residues. Per germline, CDR1 LNHNV and CDR2 YYDKDF (reference sequence). The junction had 4 bases not matched to a gene; V was cut back by 3 bases and J by 3 bases.

The specimen sequenced was peripheral blood. The chain carries TRBV15 and TRBJ2-7; TRBD1 aligns across 8 bases. This receptor was identified in a human donor in a cohort sampled during active COVID-19. In nucleotides, the CDR3 is TGTGCCACCAGCAGTACACAGGGGGGCTACGAGCAGTACTTC. It translates to CATSSTQGGYEQYF.